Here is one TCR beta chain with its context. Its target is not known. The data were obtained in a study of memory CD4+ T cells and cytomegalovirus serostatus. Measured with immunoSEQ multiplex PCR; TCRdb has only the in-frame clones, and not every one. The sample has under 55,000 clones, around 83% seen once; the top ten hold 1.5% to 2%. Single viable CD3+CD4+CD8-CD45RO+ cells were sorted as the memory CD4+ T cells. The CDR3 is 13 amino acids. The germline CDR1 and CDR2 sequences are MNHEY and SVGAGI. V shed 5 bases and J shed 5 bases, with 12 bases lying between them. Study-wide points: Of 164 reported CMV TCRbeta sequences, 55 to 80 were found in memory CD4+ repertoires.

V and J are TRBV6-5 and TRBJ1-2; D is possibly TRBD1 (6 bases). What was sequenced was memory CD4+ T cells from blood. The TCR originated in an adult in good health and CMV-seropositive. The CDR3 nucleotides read TGTGCCAGCAGTCTCCGGGACAAGTATGGCTACACCTTC. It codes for CASSLRDKYGYTF.